This T cell receptor beta chain stems from a study of T cell responses to AZD1222 COVID-19 vaccine. Germline V gene data show CDR1 as MDHEN and CDR2 as SYDVKM. V was cut by 3 bases and J by 4 bases, with 6 bases left in between. CDR3 length: 12 residues. Study-level points and caveats: Across spike, vaccine-associated CD4 TCRs were found, dominant at 160-218 and 743-854. In all cases, repertoires were sampled only after the peak T cell response. A mostly white British donor set with more females was recruited, and clonal diversity was possibly underestimated. Variant regions that are unmutated are reportedly the target of nearly half of spike-specific TCRs.

Repertoires were generated with immunoSEQ multiplex PCR, while TCRdb's copy carries only in-frame clones and drops some. Of about 72,000 clones listed, 89% are singletons. Note on this clone: The antigen remains undetermined.

The specimen comprised peripheral blood, sampled 28 days after the second AZD1222 dose. This TCR was recovered from an adult who received the AZD1222 COVID-19 vaccine. The V call is TRBV28, the J call TRBJ1-1; no firm D call. CDR3 sequence (DNA): TGTGCCAGCAGTTTTCGGATCACTGAAGCTTTCTTT. Translating it yields CASSFRITEAFF.